The 21 T cell receptor beta chains listed next were all sequenced from one sample in a study of T cell responses to AZD1222 COVID-19 vaccine. Produced via immunoSEQ multiplex PCR; TCRdb's table is partial and in-frame only. The sample holds 80,000 to 100,000 clones, 88% seen once. The material sequenced was peripheral blood, taken on day 0 of MenACWY control vaccination. Receptors were obtained from an adult in good health.

The chain couples TRBV9 to TRBJ2-3, with D possibly being TRBD1 or TRBD2 (7 bases each). This CDR3 is 14 amino acids long. The germline V gene has CDR1 SGDLS and CDR2 YYNGEE. The V and J ends lost 6 bases and 4 bases respectively, with 15 bases between them. The CDR3: CASTPGGDPDTQYF. CDR3 sequence (DNA): TGTGCCAGCACCCCAGGGGGGGATCCAGATACGCAGTATTTT. The whole variable domain, remainder taken from reference TRBV9 and TRBJ2-3, is DSGVTQTPKHLITATGQRVTLRCSPRSGDLSVYWYQQSLDQGLQFLIQYYNGEERAKGNILERFSAQQFPDLHSELNLSSLELGDSALYFCASTPGGDPDTQYFGPGTRLTVL.

The CDR3 loop is CASSNRLGQGDYGYTF. In DNA form, the CDR3 reads TGTGCCAGCAGCAATCGTTTGGGACAGGGCGACTATGGCTACACCTTC. The gene calls are TRBV3-1 (or the pseudogene TRBV3-2) and TRBJ1-2, with 9 nucleotides matching TRBD1. Per the germline V gene, CDR1 is LGHDT and CDR2 is YNNKEL (reference sequence). Trimming cost V 5 bases and J 3 bases; bases outside gene matches: 10. The length of the CDR3 is 16 residues.

The chain recombines TRBV2 with TRBJ1-1; D is perhaps TRBD1 (5 bases). V was cut by 2 bases and J by 0 bases, with 10 bases left in between. Germline CDR1 reads SNHLY; CDR2 reads FYNNEI. CDR3 length: 15 residues. Here the CDR3 reads CASSELGRLNTEAFF. CDR3 bases: TGTGCCAGCAGTGAACTGGGACGGTTGAACACTGAAGCTTTCTTT.

J is TRBJ2-7 and V is TRBV6-5, with D possibly matching TRBD1 (6 bases). The germline V and J ends were trimmed by 2 bases and 6 bases, with 11 bases remaining between them. The CDR3 runs 13 residues. The V gene's germline CDR1 is MNHEY and CDR2 SVGAGI. DNA for the CDR3: TGTGCCAGCAGTTACGGCAGGGGAAGCGAGCAGTACTTC. This encodes CASSYGRGSEQYF.

The chain carries TRBV6-5 and TRBJ1-5; D gene uncertain. V lost 0 bases, J lost 7 bases, and 13 bases lay in between. CDR1 and CDR2 from the germline V gene are MNHEY and SVGAGI. There are 15 residues in the CDR3. The CDR3 here is CASSYSLGAGQPQHF. Here the CDR3 DNA reads TGTGCCAGCAGTTACTCTCTCGGCGCGGGGCAGCCCCAGCATTTT.

This chain uses TRBV5-4 with TRBJ2-7; D possibly corresponds to TRBD1 (5 bases). Germline CDR1 is SGHNT and CDR2 is YYREEE (reference sequence). This CDR3 has 12 residues. The V gene lost 2 bases and the J gene lost 3 bases, with 6 bases spanning the gap. CDR3 region: CASSFDSYEQYF. In nucleotides, the CDR3 is TGTGCCAGCAGCTTTGACAGCTACGAGCAGTACTTC.

This clone has a handful of counts. The chain employs TRBV9 and TRBJ2-2; 7 nucleotides agree with TRBD1. V shed 3 bases and J 0 bases; nucleotides not matched to a gene: 8. The germline V gene encodes CDR1 SGDLS and CDR2 YYNGEE. The CDR3 spans 17 residues. DNA of the CDR3: TGTGCCAGCAGCGACCCAAGGACAGGAGCGAACACCGGGGAGCTGTTTTTT. Residues: CASSDPRTGANTGELFF.

This sequence joins TRBV15 and TRBJ1-2; 9 bases are a match to TRBD1. The CDR3 extends over 14 amino acids. V lost 0 bases to trimming and J lost 7 bases; unmatched junction nucleotides: 3. Per the germline V gene, CDR1 is LNHNV and CDR2 is YYDKDF (reference sequence). CDR3 in DNA: TGTGCCACCAGCAGAGATAGACAGGGGGGTGGCTACACCTTC. Translated: CATSRDRQGGGYTF.

The chain combines TRBV2 with TRBJ2-7; possible D gene TRBD1, 6 bases. The CDR3 has 14 residues. CDR1 is SNHLY and CDR2 is FYNNEI in the germline V gene. Trimming took 0 bases from V and 6 from J, leaving 12 bases between them. CDR3 coding DNA: TGTGCCAGCAGTGAAGCTAGACAGGTGGGCGAGCAGTACTTC. As protein: CASSEARQVGEQYF. The whole variable domain, remainder taken from reference TRBV2 and TRBJ2-7, is EPEVTQTPSHQVTQMGQEVILRCVPISNHLYFYWYRQILGQKVEFLVSFYNNEISEKSEIFDDQFSVERPDGSNFTLKIRSTKLEDSAMYFCASSEARQVGEQYFGPGTRLTVT.

This rearrangement joins TRBV7-2 to TRBJ1-5, with D possibly TRBD1 on 6 matching bases. The ends were cut back, 5 bases at V and 1 base at J, with 15 bases in the middle. The CDR3 runs 16 residues. Per germline, CDR1 SGHTA and CDR2 FQGNSA. The CDR3 is CASSITGMGSNQPQHF. CDR3 sequence (DNA): TGTGCCAGCAGCATTACAGGGATGGGGAGCAATCAGCCCCAGCATTTT.

The gene calls are TRBV7-9 and TRBJ2-3; 7 positions agree with TRBD2. This CDR3 contains 15 residues. The J segment lost 2 bases and the V segment lost 7 bases, leaving 9 bases of the junction unmatched. Germline CDR1 reads SEHNR; CDR2 reads FQNEAQ (reference sequence). CDR3 coding DNA: TGTGCCAGCATCTTCGAGCGGGGAGACACAGATACGCAGTATTTT. Translating gives CASIFERGDTDTQYF.

The gene calls are TRBV5-6 and TRBJ1-5; 8 nucleotides match TRBD1. Germline loops: CDR1 SGHDT, CDR2 YYEEEE. The CDR3 has 14 amino acids. Losses at the gene ends were 3 bases for V and 1 base for J; bases not matched to a gene: 0. As DNA, the CDR3 is TGTGCCAGCAGCTACAGGGGGAGCAATCAGCCCCAGCATTTT. Encoded protein: CASSYRGSNQPQHF.

The chain employs TRBV10-3 and TRBJ2-1, with 9 bases lining up with TRBD2. The CDR3 length is 17 residues. With V trimmed by 2 bases and J by 6 bases, 11 bases remained unmatched. CDR1 and CDR2 from the germline V gene are ENHRY and SYGVKD. The CDR3 region has the DNA TGTGCCATCAGTGAGAAGGTTCTTGCGGGGGGGCGCAATGAGCAGTTCTTC. Protein sequence: CAISEKVLAGGRNEQFF.

The chain joins TRBV5-1 to TRBJ1-1; tentative D call: TRBD1 (5 bases). V gave up 0 bases and J gave up 0 bases, with 15 bases separating them. From germline, CDR1 is SGHRS and CDR2 YFSETQ. The CDR3 has 17 residues. The CDR3 DNA is TGCGCCAGCAGCTTGGGGACGGCGACAGATTTGAACACTGAAGCTTTCTTT. Translating gives CASSLGTATDLNTEAFF.

Note on this clone: This likely comes from a read error, as the CDR3 has no conserved phenylalanine or tryptophan at its end. No DNA is shown, since the ends of the CDR3 on it are uncertain; the CDR3 is the one TCRdb lists. The chain employs TRBV21-1 and TRBJ2-4. TRBV21-1 is a pseudogene. A total of 12 residues make up the CDR3, ends included. CDR3 in amino acids: CASSKEGTPGPS.

In its sample, this clone was seen once. This sequence joins TRBV19 and TRBJ2-5; no clear D. Germline CDR1 is LNHDA and CDR2 is SQIVND (reference sequence). V lost 2 bases and J lost 2, with 6 bases in between. The CDR3 runs to 13 residues. The CDR3 protein is CASSILAQETQYF. The CDR3 coding sequence is TGTGCCAGTAGTATACTCGCTCAAGAGACCCAGTACTTC.

This clone was observed a single time. The J gene is TRBJ2-1, the V gene TRBV18, with D maybe TRBD2 (6 bases). The CDR3 length is 16 residues. The germline V gene has CDR1 KGHSH and CDR2 LQKENI. Trimming stripped 0 bases from V and 4 bases from J, with 13 bases between. CDR3 sequence reads: CASSPPFAGTYNEQFF. In DNA form, the CDR3 reads TGTGCCAGCTCACCACCCTTTGCAGGGACTTACAATGAGCAGTTCTTC.

This chain joins TRBV4-3 and TRBJ1-2; a possible D gene is TRBD1 (5 bases). Germline assignment: CDR1 LGHNA and CDR2 YSLEER. CDR3 length: 14 amino acids. Trimming removed 11 bases at V and 0 bases at J, with 16 bases between. CDR3 sequence reads: CAPSRGEANYGYTF. The CDR3 bases are TGCGCCCCCAGCCGGGGGGAGGCTAACTATGGCTACACCTTC.

The J gene is TRBJ2-7, the V gene TRBV10-3; a possible D gene is TRBD2 (5 bases). CDR3 length: 15 residues. Trimming stripped 1 base from V and 3 bases from J, with 13 bases between. Germline lookup yields CDR1 ENHRY and CDR2 SYGVKD. The chain's CDR3 is CAISEYPGISYEQYF. In DNA form, the CDR3 reads TGTGCCATCAGTGAGTATCCGGGGATCAGCTACGAGCAGTACTTC.

With respect to this clone: The same CDR3 is also encoded by other DNA sequences in this sample. The chain links TRBV5-1 to TRBJ2-7; D gene ambiguous. Germline CDR1 and CDR2: SGHRS and YFSETQ. There are 13 residues in the CDR3. Deletions cut 0 bases from V and 2 bases from J, with 6 bases between. Here the CDR3 reads CASSLDRAYEQYF. As DNA, the CDR3 is TGCGCCAGCAGCTTGGATAGGGCCTACGAGCAGTACTTC.

This sequence joins TRBV29-1 and TRBJ2-7; D is possibly TRBD1 (5 bases). Trimming pared 5 bases from V and 4 bases from J, leaving 21 bases between. This CDR3 is 15 amino acids long. Looked up from germline, CDR1 is SQVTM and CDR2 is ANQGSEA. The DNA of the CDR3 is TGCAGCGTTATCAAGCTCCAGGGTACTTGGTACGAGCAGTACTTC. This sequence encodes CSVIKLQGTWYEQYF.